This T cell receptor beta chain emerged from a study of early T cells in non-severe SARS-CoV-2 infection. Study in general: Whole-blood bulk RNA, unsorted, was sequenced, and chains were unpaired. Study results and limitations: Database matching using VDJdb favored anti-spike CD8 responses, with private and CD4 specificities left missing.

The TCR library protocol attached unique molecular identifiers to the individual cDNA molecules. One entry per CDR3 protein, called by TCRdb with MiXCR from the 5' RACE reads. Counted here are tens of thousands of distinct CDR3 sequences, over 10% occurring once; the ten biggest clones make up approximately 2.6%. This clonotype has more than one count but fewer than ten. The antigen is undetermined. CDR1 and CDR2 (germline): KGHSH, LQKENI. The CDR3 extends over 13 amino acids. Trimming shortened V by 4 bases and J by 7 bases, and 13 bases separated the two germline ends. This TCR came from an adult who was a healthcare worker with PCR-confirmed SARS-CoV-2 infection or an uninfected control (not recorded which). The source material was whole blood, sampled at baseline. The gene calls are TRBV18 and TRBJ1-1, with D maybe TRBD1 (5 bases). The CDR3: CASSLAVGGEAFF. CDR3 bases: TGTGCCAGCTCACTCGCCGTGGGGGGTGAAGCTTTCTTT.